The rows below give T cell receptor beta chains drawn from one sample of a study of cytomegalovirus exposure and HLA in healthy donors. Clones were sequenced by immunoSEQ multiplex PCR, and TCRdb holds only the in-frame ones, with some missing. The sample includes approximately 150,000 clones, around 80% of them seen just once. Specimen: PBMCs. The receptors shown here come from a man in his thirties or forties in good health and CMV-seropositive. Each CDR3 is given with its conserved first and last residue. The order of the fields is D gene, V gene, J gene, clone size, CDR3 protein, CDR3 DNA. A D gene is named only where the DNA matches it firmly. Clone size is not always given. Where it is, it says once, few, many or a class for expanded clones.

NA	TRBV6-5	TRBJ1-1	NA	CASSYEETVTEAFF	TGTGCCAGCAGTTACGAGGAGACGGTCACTGAAGCTTTCTTT
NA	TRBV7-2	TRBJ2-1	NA	CASSFKGDNEQFF	TGTGCCAGCAGCTTTAAGGGAGACAATGAGCAGTTCTTC
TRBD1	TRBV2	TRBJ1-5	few	CASSEGQTIFQPQHF	TGTGCCAGCAGTGAGGGACAGACAATCTTCCAGCCCCAGCATTTT
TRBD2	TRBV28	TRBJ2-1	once	CASSRDYYNEQFF	TGTGCCAGCAGTCGGGACTATTACAATGAGCAGTTCTTC
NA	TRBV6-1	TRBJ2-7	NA	CASSERAYEQYF	TGTGCCAGCAGTGAACGGGCCTACGAGCAGTACTTC
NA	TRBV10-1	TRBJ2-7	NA	CASSVPGSYEQYF	TGCGCCAGCAGTGTCCCGGGCTCCTACGAGCAGTACTTC
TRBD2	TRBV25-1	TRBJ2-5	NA	CASSLTSGGSETQYF	TGTGCCAGCAGTTTGACTAGCGGGGGGTCAGAGACCCAGTACTTC
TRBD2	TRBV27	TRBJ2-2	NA	CASVPGLAPKNTGELFF	TGTGCCAGCGTCCCGGGACTAGCGCCAAAGAACACCGGGGAGCTGTTTTTT
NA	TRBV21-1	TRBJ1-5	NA	CASDRALYSNQPQHF	TGTGCCAGCGACAGGGCACTGTATAGCAATCAGCCCCAGCATTTT
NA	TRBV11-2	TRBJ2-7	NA	CASSLGAAITYEQYF	TGTGCCAGCAGCTTAGGAGCGGCCATTACCTACGAGCAGTACTTC
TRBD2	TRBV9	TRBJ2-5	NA	CASSVGTSGVEAAQYF	TGTGCCAGCAGCGTAGGGACTAGCGGGGTCGAGGCGGCCCAGTACTTC
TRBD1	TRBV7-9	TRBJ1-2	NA	CASSAHDRAIYGYTF	TGTGCCAGCAGCGCCCACGACAGGGCGATCTATGGCTACACCTTC
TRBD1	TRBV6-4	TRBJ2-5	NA	CASSDSGDRFQETQYF	TGTGCCAGCAGTGACTCAGGGGACAGATTCCAAGAGACCCAGTACTTC
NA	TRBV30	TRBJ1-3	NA	CAWSAGSSGNTIYF	TGTGCCTGGAGCGCTGGGAGTTCTGGAAACACCATATATTTT
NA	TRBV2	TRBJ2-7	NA	CASSDGLGGSYEQYF	TGTGCCAGCAGTGATGGTCTAGGGGGTTCCTACGAGCAGTACTTC
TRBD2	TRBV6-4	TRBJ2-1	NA	CASSSSGSSYNEQFF	TGTGCCAGCAGTTCTAGCGGGAGCTCCTACAATGAGCAGTTCTTC
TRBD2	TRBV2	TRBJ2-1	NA	CASTSGSYNEQFF	TGTGCCAGCACTAGCGGGAGTTACAATGAGCAGTTCTTC
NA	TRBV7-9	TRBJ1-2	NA	CASSPVQPPYGYTF	TGTGCCAGCAGCCCTGTACAACCACCTTATGGCTACACCTTC
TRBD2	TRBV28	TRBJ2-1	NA	CASSLGGLRDNEQFF	TGTGCCAGCAGTTTGGGGGGGTTAAGGGACAATGAGCAGTTCTTC
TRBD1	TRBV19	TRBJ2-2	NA	CASMMGQGSTGELFF	TGTGCCAGTATGATGGGACAGGGGAGCACCGGGGAGCTGTTTTTT
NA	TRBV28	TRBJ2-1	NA	CASSSTRTIGSTNNEQFF	TGTGCCAGCAGTTCCACACGGACTATCGGTTCTACAAACAATGAGCAGTTCTTC
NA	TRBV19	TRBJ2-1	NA	CASSIGILENNEQFF	TGTGCCAGTAGTATAGGGATACTAGAGAACAATGAGCAGTTCTTC
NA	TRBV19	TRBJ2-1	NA	CASNFAGSYNEQFF	TGTGCCAGTAATTTCGCGGGCTCCTACAATGAGCAGTTCTTC
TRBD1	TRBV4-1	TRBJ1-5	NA	CASSQVGQGAYQPQHF	TGCGCCAGCAGCCAAGTGGGACAGGGGGCTTATCAGCCCCAGCATTTT
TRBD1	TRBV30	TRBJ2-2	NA	CAWSLGQGGDRELFF	TGTGCCTGGAGTTTAGGACAGGGGGGTGACAGGGAGCTGTTTTTT
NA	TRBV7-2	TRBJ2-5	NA	CASSPTQGKETQYF	TGTGCCAGCAGCCCTACACAGGGTAAAGAGACCCAGTACTTC
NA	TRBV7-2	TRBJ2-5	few	CASSPWGGGETQYF	TGTGCCAGCAGCCCCTGGGGAGGAGGAGAGACCCAGTACTTC
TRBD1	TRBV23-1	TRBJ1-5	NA	CASSQSEGQHHSNQPQHF	TGCGCCAGCAGTCAATCAGAGGGACAGCATCATAGCAATCAGCCCCAGCATTTT
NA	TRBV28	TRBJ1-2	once	CASSPEGWRYTF	TGTGCCAGCAGTCCCGAGGGTTGGCGCTACACCTTC
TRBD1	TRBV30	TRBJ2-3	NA	CAWTGGADTQYF	TGTGCCTGGACAGGGGGTGCAGATACGCAGTATTTT
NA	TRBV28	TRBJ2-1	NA	CASSSRGLGNEQFF	TGTGCCAGCAGCTCCAGGGGTTTAGGCAATGAGCAGTTCTTC
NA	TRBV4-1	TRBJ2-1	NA	CASSQGTYVYNEQFF	TGCGCCAGCAGCCAGGGGACTTACGTCTACAATGAGCAGTTCTTC
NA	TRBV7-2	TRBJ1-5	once	CASSLVSPNQPQHF	TGTGCCAGCAGCTTAGTTAGCCCCAATCAGCCCCAGCATTTT
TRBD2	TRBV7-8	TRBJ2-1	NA	CASSFAHGLAGVYNEQFF	TGTGCCAGCAGCTTCGCCCACGGACTAGCGGGAGTCTACAATGAGCAGTTCTTC
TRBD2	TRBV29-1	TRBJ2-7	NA	CSALARTSGSYEQYF	TGCAGCGCTCTAGCCAGGACTAGCGGGAGCTACGAGCAGTACTTC
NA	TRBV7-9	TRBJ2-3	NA	CASSPGEVGSDTQYF	TGTGCCAGCAGCCCGGGGGAGGTGGGGTCAGATACGCAGTATTTT
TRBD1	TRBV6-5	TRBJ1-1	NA	CASWKQGATEAFF	TGTGCCAGCTGGAAACAGGGGGCTACTGAAGCTTTCTTT
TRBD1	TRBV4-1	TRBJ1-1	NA	CASSQAGTGFWNTEAFF	TGCGCCAGCAGCCAAGCAGGGACAGGGTTTTGGAACACTGAAGCTTTCTTT
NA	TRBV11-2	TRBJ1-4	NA	CASSRGGGTNEKLFF	TGTGCCAGCAGCCGCGGGGGTGGAACTAATGAAAAACTGTTTTTT
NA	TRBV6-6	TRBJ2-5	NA	CASSQTPKEETQYF	TGTGCCAGCAGCCAAACTCCGAAAGAAGAGACCCAGTACTTC
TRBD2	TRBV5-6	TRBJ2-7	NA	CASSLGLAGAYEQYF	TGTGCCAGCAGCTTGGGACTAGCGGGAGCCTACGAGCAGTACTTC
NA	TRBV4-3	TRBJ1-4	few	CASSLVGGDEKLFF	TGCGCCAGCAGCCTCGTAGGCGGGGATGAAAAACTGTTTTTT
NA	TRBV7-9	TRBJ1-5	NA	CASSGGGQPQHF	TGTGCCAGCAGCGGGGGGGGGCAGCCCCAGCATTTT